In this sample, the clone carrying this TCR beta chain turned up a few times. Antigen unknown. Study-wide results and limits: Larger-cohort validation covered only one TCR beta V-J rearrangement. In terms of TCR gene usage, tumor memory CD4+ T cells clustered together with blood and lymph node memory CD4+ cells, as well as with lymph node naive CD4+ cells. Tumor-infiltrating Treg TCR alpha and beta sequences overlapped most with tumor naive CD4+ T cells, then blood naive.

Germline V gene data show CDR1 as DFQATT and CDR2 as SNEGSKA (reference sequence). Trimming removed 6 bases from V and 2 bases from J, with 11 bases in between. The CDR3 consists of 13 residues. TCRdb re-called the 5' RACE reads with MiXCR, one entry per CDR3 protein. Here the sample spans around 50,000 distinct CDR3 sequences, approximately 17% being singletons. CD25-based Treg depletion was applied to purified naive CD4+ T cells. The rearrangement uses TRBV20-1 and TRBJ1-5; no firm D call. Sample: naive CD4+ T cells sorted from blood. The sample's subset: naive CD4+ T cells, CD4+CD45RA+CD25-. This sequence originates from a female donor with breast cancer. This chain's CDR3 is CSAWTHGNQPQHF. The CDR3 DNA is TGCAGTGCATGGACCCACGGCAATCAGCCCCAGCATTTT.